This T cell receptor beta chain was observed in a study of blood T cell repertoires in COVID-19. The V gene end was trimmed by 5 bases and the J gene end by 5 bases; junction bases not matched to a gene: 12. Germline lookup yields CDR1 SGHTA and CDR2 FQGNSA. This CDR3 has 16 amino acids. Data came from immunoSEQ multiplex PCR; TCRdb stores just in-frame clones and leaves some out. The sample has more than 110,000 clones, 84% seen once; the top ten hold 1.6%. This sequence originates from a woman younger than 30 who had been exposed to COVID-19. Specimen: PBMCs or T cells enriched from blood (not recorded which). The chain joins TRBV7-2 to TRBJ2-1; 7 bases map to TRBD1. The CDR3 bases are TGTGCCAGCAGCCCATGGACAGGTGCCCCTAACAATGAGCAGTTCTTC. It yields the protein CASSPWTGAPNNEQFF.